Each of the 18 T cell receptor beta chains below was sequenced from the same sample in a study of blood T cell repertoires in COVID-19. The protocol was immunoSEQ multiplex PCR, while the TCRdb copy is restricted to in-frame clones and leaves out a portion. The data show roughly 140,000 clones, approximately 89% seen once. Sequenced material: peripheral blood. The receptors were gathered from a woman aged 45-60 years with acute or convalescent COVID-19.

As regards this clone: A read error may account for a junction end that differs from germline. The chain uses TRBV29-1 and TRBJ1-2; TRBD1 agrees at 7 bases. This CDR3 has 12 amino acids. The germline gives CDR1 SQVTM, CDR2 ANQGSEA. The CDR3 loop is CSVNRGSYGYTF. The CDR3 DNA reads TGCAGCGTCAACAGGGGCTCCTATGGCTATACCTTC. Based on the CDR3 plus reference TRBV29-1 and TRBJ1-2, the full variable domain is SAVISQKPSRDICQRGTSLTIQCQVDSQVTMMFWYRQQPGQSLTLIATANQGSEATYESGFVIDKFPISRPNLTFSTLTVSNMSPEDSSIYLCSVNRGSYGYTFGSGTRLTVV.

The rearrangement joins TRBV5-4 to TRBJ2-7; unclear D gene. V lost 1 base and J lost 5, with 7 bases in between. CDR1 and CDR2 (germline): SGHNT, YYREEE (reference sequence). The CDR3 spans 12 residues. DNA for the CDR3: TGTGCCAGCAGCTTGCGAGGTCACGAGCAGTACTTC. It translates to CASSLRGHEQYF. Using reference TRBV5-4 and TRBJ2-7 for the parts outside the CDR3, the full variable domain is ETGVTQSPTHLIKTRGQQVTLRCSSQSGHNTVSWYQQALGQGPQFIFQYYREEENGRGNFPPRFSGLQFPNYSSELNVNALELDDSALYLCASSLRGHEQYFGPGTRLTVT.

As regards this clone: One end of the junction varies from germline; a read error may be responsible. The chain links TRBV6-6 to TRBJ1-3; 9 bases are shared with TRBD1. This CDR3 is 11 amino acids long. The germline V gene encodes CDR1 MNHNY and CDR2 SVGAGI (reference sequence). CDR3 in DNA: TGTGCCAGCAGATCACAGGGGGCATTAGATTTT. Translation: CASRSQGALDF.

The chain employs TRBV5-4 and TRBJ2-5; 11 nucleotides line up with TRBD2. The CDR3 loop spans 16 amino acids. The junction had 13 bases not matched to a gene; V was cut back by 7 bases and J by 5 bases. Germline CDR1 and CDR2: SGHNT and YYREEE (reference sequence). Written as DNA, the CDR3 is TGTGCCAGCGGCCGCATGATAGCGGGAGGGTTGGAGACCCAGTACTTC. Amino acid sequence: CASGRMIAGGLETQYF.

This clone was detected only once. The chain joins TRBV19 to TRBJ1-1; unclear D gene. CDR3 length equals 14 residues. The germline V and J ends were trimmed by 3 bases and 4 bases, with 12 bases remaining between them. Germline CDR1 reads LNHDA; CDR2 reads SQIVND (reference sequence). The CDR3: CASSMGRVGTEAFF. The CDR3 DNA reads TGTGCCAGTAGTATGGGGAGGGTCGGCACTGAAGCTTTCTTT.

The CDR3 is CASSEVEGSGQPQHF. The CDR3 DNA sequence: TGTGCCAGCAGTGAAGTAGAGGGTTCAGGTCAGCCCCAGCATTTT. This chain joins TRBV6-1 and TRBJ1-5; no firm D call. Germline V lookup: CDR1 MNHNS, CDR2 SASEGT. V was clipped by 1 base and J by 6 bases, with 13 bases between them. This CDR3 has 15 residues.

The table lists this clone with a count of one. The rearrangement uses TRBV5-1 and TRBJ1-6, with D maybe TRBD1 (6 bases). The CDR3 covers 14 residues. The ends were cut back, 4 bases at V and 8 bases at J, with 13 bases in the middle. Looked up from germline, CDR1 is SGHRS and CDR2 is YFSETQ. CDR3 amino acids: CASSGGAKDSPLHF. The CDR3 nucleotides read TGCGCCAGCAGCGGGGGGGCGAAAGATTCACCCCTCCACTTT. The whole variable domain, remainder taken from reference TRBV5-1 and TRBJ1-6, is KAGVTQTPRYLIKTRGQQVTLSCSPISGHRSVSWYQQTPGQGLQFLFEYFSETQRNKGNFPGRFSGRQFSNSRSEMNVSTLELGDSALYLCASSGGAKDSPLHFGNGTRLTVT.

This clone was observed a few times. CDR3 sequence: CASSQRDRGSSYNSPLHF. The CDR3 DNA reads TGTGCCAGCAGCCAAAGGGACAGGGGGAGCTCCTATAATTCACCCCTCCACTTT. The rearrangement links TRBV3-1 (or the pseudogene TRBV3-2) to TRBJ1-6; 11 bases match TRBD1. Germline assignment: CDR1 LGHDT and CDR2 YNNKEL (reference sequence). Unmatched junction bases numbered 3, after V lost 2 bases and J lost 0 bases. The CDR3 has 18 residues.

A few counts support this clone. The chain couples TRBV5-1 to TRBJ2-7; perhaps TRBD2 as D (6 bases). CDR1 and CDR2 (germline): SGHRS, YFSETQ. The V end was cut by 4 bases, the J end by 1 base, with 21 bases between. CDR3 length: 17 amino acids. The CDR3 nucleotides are TGCGCCAGCAGCACGACACCGGGACTCCAGGCGTCCTACGAGCAGTACTTC. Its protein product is CASSTTPGLQASYEQYF.

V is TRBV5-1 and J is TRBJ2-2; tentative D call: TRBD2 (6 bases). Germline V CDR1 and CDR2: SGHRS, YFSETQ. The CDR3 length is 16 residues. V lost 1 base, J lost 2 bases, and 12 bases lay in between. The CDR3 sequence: CASSLSPGLNTGELFF. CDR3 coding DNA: TGCGCCAGCAGCTTGAGCCCCGGACTAAACACCGGGGAGCTGTTTTTT.

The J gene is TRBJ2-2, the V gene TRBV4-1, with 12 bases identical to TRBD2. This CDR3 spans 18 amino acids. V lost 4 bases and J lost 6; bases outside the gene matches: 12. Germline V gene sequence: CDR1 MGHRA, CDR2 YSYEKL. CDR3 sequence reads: CASSLRTSGEGGPGELFF. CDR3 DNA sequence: TGCGCCAGCAGCCTTAGGACTAGCGGGGAGGGAGGACCCGGGGAGCTGTTTTTT.

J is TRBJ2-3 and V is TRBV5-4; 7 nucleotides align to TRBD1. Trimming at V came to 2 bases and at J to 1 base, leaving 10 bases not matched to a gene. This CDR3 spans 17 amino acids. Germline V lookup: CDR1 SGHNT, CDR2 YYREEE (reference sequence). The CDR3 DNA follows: TGTGCCAGCAGCTTTCGACAGGGCAAAACAGGCACAGATACGCAGTATTTT. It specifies CASSFRQGKTGTDTQYF.

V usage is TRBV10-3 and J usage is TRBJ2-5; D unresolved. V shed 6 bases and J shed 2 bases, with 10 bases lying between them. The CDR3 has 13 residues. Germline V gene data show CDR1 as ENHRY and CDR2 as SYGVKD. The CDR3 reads CAIRAGLQETQYF. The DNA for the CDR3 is TGTGCCATCAGAGCAGGCTTGCAAGAGACCCAGTACTTC.

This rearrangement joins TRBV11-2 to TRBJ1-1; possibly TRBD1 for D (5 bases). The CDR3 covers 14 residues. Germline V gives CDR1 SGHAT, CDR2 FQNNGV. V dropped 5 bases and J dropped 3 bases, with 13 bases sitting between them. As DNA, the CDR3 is TGTGCCAGCAGCGAGGGGCGCGGGGACACTGAAGCTTTCTTT. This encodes CASSEGRGDTEAFF.

CDR3 bases: TGTGCCAGCAGCTTATCCATGAACACTGAAGCTTTCTTT. It is translated as CASSLSMNTEAFF. V and J are TRBV7-3 and TRBJ1-1; D uncertain. The ends were cut back, 2 bases at V and 0 bases at J, with 4 bases in the middle. Germline values: CDR1 SGHTA, CDR2 FQGTGA. The CDR3 sequence is 13 residues long.

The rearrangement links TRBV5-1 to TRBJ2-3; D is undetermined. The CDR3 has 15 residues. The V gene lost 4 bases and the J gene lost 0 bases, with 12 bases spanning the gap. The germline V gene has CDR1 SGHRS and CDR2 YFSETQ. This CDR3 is CASSGSPTSTDTQYF. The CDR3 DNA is TGCGCCAGCAGCGGTAGCCCAACGAGCACAGATACGCAGTATTTT.

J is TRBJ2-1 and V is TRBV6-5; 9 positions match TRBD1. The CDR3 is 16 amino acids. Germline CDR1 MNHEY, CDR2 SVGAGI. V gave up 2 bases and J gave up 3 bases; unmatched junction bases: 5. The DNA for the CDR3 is TGTGCCAGCAGTTACGGTGGGACAGGGAACTACAATGAGCAGTTCTTC. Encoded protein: CASSYGGTGNYNEQFF.

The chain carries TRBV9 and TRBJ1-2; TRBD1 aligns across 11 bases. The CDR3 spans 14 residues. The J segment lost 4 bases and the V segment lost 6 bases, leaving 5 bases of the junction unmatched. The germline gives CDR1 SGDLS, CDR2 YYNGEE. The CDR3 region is CASKPGQGVYGYTF. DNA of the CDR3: TGTGCCAGCAAACCGGGACAGGGGGTCTATGGCTACACCTTC.